These T cell receptor beta chains were read from a single sample in a study of control samples from healthy donors and cancer patients. Clones were sequenced by immunoSEQ multiplex PCR, and TCRdb holds only the in-frame ones, with some missing. The sample holds 50,000 to 55,000 clones; roughly 89% are singletons and the top ten take 1.6%. Sequenced: PBMCs. The receptors derive from a man aged 35-49 years with colorectal cancer. The CDR3 runs from the conserved cysteine through the conserved F or W. D genes are given only for firm matches.

d_gene,v_gene,j_gene,CDR3nt,CDR3aa
NA,TRBV7-9,TRBJ2-2,TGTGCCACCCCCGGTCCTCCGGCGGACACCGGGGAGCTGTTTTTT,CATPGPPADTGELFF
TRBD1,TRBV7-9,TRBJ2-5,TGTGCCAGCAGCTCATGGACAGGGGCCCAAGAGACCCAGTACTTC,CASSSWTGAQETQYF
NA,TRBV4-1,TRBJ1-3,TGCGCCAGCAGCCGAAACAGGATGCTCTCTGGAAACACCATATATTTT,CASSRNRMLSGNTIYF
NA,TRBV28,TRBJ2-1,TGTGCCAGCAGGGCCAGACTAGGCAGCTCCAGGGAGCAGTTCTTC,CASRARLGSSREQFF
NA,TRBV27,TRBJ2-1,TGTGCCAGCAGTCCCTCCGGAGGTGGGGGCGAGCAGTTCTTC,CASSPSGGGGEQFF
NA,TRBV7-2,TRBJ2-7,TGTGCCAGCAGCTTATCCGGGTCGGACAACTACGAGCAGTACTTC,CASSLSGSDNYEQYF
NA,TRBV29-1,TRBJ2-3,TGCAGCGTTGCTCCAGGAGTTGCCACAGATACGCAGTATTTT,CSVAPGVATDTQYF
NA,TRBV11-2,TRBJ1-1,TGTGCCAGCAGCTCCGGACCCCTGACCCGCCTGAACACTGAAGCTTTCTTT,CASSSGPLTRLNTEAFF
NA,TRBV9,TRBJ2-1,TGTGCCAGCAGCGTAGGGGAGCGGTTAAACAATGAGCAGTTCTTC,CASSVGERLNNEQFF
NA,TRBV7-7,TRBJ2-3,TGTGCTAGCAGCTTAGGGGGGGCTACAGATACGCAGTATTTT,CASSLGGATDTQYF
TRBD1,TRBV7-7,TRBJ2-3,TGTGCTAGCAGCCCCGGGACAGGGGGCGCAGATACGCAGTATTTT,CASSPGTGGADTQYF
NA,TRBV5-1,TRBJ2-2,TGCGCCAGCAGCTCCCTGCAGGTGGCGAACACCGGGGAGCTGTTTTTT,CASSSLQVANTGELFF
NA,TRBV2,TRBJ2-1,TGTGCCACCTTGGGGACCTACAATGAGCAGTTCTTC,CATLGTYNEQFF
TRBD2,TRBV6-5,TRBJ2-5,TGTGCCAGCAGTTACTCGACTAGCGCTGTGGGTGAGACCCAGTACTTC,CASSYSTSAVGETQYF
NA,TRBV19,TRBJ1-1,TGTGCCAGTAGTATTCAGGCCTTCCTCGAAGGCACTGAAGCTTTCTTT,CASSIQAFLEGTEAFF
NA,TRBV12-3/TRBV12-4,TRBJ1-1,TGTGCCAGCAGTTCAAACACTGAAGCTTTCTTT,CASSSNTEAFF
NA,TRBV5-4,TRBJ1-2,TGTGCCAGCAGCTTTCTCTATGGCTACACCTTC,CASSFLYGYTF
NA,TRBV10-3,TRBJ2-1,TGTGCCATCAGTGATCAGGGATCCTACAATGAGCAGTTCTTC,CAISDQGSYNEQFF
TRBD1,TRBV28,TRBJ1-5,TGTGCCAGCAAGGACAGGGTCGGCCAGCCCCAGCATTTT,CASKDRVGQPQHF